Listed here are 8 T cell receptor beta chains from one sample, sequenced in a study of cytomegalovirus exposure and HLA in healthy donors. Primers: 60 Vbeta forward and 13 Jbeta reverse. TCRdb's table, derived via immunoSEQ multiplex PCR, lists solely in-frame clones and lacks some. The sample records 60,000 to 70,000 clones, 60% to 70% being singletons. Specimen: PBMCs. Receptors were obtained from a man aged 35 to 55 in good health and CMV-seropositive.

The chain has TRBV4-3 and TRBJ2-5; 10 bases line up with TRBD2. The CDR3 covers 12 residues. Germline CDR1 is LGHNA and CDR2 is YSLEER. Here the CDR3 reads CAQRGGLETQYF. The CDR3, as DNA: TGCGCTCAGCGGGGGGGCTTGGAGACCCAGTACTTC.

This chain uses TRBV14 with TRBJ1-2, with 7 bases lining up with TRBD1. After removal of 1 base from V and 7 bases from J, the junction contained 9 bases not matched to a gene. This CDR3 has 15 amino acids. Germline V gene lookup returns CDR1 SGHDN and CDR2 FVKESK. CDR3 in amino acids: CASSQVIGGVGGYTF. CDR3 DNA: TGTGCCAGCAGCCAAGTGATAGGGGGCGTAGGTGGCTACACCTTC.

This clone was counted a few times. This chain connects TRBV4-1 to TRBJ2-4, with TRBD2 matching 10 bases. Germline lookup yields CDR1 MGHRA and CDR2 YSYEKL. The length of the CDR3 is 19 residues. Losses at the gene ends were 1 base for V and 0 bases for J; bases not matched to a gene: 9. CDR3 DNA sequence: TGCGCCAGCAGCCAAGCACCGGGACTAGCGTTGAGAGCCAAAAACATTCAGTACTTC. Translating gives CASSQAPGLALRAKNIQYF.

The J gene is TRBJ2-1, the V gene TRBV30; D is uncertain. The CDR3 totals 14 residues. The germline gives CDR1 GTSNPN, CDR2 SVGIG (reference sequence). V was trimmed by 2 bases and J by 7 bases, leaving 15 bases between them. In DNA form, the CDR3 reads TGTGCCTGGAGTCCGGGTTTCGATAGGAATGAGCAGTTCTTC. This encodes CAWSPGFDRNEQFF. Together with reference TRBV30 and TRBJ2-1, the CDR3 gives the full variable domain: SQTIHQWPATLVQPVGSPLSLECTVEGTSNPNLYWYRQAAGRGLQLLFYSVGIGQISSEVPQNLSASRPQDRQFILSSKKLLLSDSGFYLCAWSPGFDRNEQFFGPGTRLTVL.

V is TRBV6-5 and J is TRBJ1-5; no clear D gene. Germline lookup yields CDR1 MNHEY and CDR2 SVGAGI. The length of the CDR3 is 14 residues. V gave up 6 bases and J gave up 0 bases, with 9 bases separating them. The CDR3 region has the DNA TGTGCCAGCAGCCAAGAGAATAGCAATCAGCCCCAGCATTTT. Amino acid sequence: CASSQENSNQPQHF.

The genes are TRBV7-2 and TRBJ2-1; D is possibly TRBD2 (6 bases). Between the trimmed V and J ends, which lost 1 base and 6 bases, there was a span of 10 bases. The CDR3 loop spans 14 amino acids. CDR1 is SGHTA and CDR2 is FQGNSA in the germline V gene. The CDR3 spells CASSLGLDPNEQFF. Here the CDR3 DNA reads TGTGCCAGCAGCTTAGGACTAGACCCCAATGAGCAGTTCTTC.

On this clone itself: An end of the junction does not agree with germline; a read error may underlie this. The chain links TRBV7-7 to TRBJ2-5; tentatively, D is TRBD2 (7 bases). CDR1 SSHAT and CDR2 FNYEAQ come from the germline V gene (reference sequence). CDR3 size: 16 residues. The CDR3 DNA reads TGTGCTAGCAGCTTGATTGGGGGGGGCTCCCAAGAGACCCAGTACTTC. Translating it yields CASSLIGGGSQETQYF. Full variable domain (rest looked up from reference TRBV7-7 and TRBJ2-5): GAGVSQSPRYKVTKRGQDVTLRCDPISSHATLYWYQQALGQGPEFLTYFNYEAQPDKSGLPSDRFSAERPEGSISTLTIQRTEQRDSAMYRCASSLIGGGSQETQYFGPGTRLLVL.

This chain links TRBV14 with TRBJ2-3; 13 bases align to TRBD2. Per germline, CDR1 SGHDN and CDR2 FVKESK. This CDR3 comprises 20 residues. The V and J ends lost 0 bases and 1 base, in that order; junction bases with no gene match: 10. The DNA of the CDR3 is TGTGCCAGCAGCCAAGATGGGGGACTAGCGGGATTCTGGGGCACAGATACGCAGTATTTT. This sequence encodes CASSQDGGLAGFWGTDTQYF. Variable domain in full (rest from reference TRBV14 and TRBJ2-3): EAGVTQFPSHSVIEKGQTVTLRCDPISGHDNLYWYRRVMGKEIKFLLHFVKESKQDESGMPNNRFLAERTGGTYSTLKVQPAELEDSGVYFCASSQDGGLAGFWGTDTQYFGPGTRLTVL.